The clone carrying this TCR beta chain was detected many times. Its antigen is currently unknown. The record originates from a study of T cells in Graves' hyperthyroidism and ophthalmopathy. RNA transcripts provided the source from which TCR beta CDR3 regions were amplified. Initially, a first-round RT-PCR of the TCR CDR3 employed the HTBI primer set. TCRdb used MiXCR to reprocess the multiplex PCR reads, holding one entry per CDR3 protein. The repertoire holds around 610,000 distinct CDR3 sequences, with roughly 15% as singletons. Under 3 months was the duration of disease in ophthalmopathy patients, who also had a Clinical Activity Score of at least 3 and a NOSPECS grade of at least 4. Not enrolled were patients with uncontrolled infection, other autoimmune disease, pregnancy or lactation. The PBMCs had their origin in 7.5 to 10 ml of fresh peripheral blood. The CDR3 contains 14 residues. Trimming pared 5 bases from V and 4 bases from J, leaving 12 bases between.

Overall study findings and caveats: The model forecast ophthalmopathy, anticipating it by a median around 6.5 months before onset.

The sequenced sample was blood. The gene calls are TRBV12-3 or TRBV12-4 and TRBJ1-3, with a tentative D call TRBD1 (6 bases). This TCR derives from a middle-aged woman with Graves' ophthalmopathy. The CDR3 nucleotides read TGTGCCAGCAGTACAGGGACGTTAGGAAACACCATATATTTT. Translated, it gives CASSTGTLGNTIYF.